The 10 T cell receptor beta chains presented below share a single source sample, sequenced in a study of shared clonotypes between healthy human individuals. Produced via immunoSEQ multiplex PCR; TCRdb's table is partial and in-frame only. The data show roughly 660,000 clones, roughly 87% seen once. The sequenced material came from memory CD8+ T cells from PBMCs. The subset is: CD45RO+ cells pooled with CCR7-negative TemRA cells. The receptors were gathered from a young man in good health. Some clones in this sample may be carry-over from other donors' samples.

The chain recombines TRBV6-5 with TRBJ2-5; D ambiguous. The CDR3 loop spans 11 amino acids. CDR1 MNHEY and CDR2 SVGAGI come from the germline V gene. Trimming left V 6 bases short and J 4 bases short, with 6 bases between. DNA for the CDR3: TGTGCCAGCAGAGACGTAGAGACCCAGTACTTC. Protein sequence: CASRDVETQYF.

The genes are TRBV5-1 and TRBJ1-3; D ambiguous. Germline V gives CDR1 SGHRS, CDR2 YFSETQ. The V gene lost 1 base and the J gene lost 0 bases, with 11 bases spanning the gap. This CDR3 is 16 amino acids long. The CDR3 DNA reads TGCGCCAGCAGCTTGATGCCAACCCGCTCTGGAAACACCATATATTTT. This encodes CASSLMPTRSGNTIYF.

The table lists this clone with a count of one. This chain connects TRBV6-5 to TRBJ1-5, with TRBD1 as a possible D gene (5 bases). V gave up 6 bases and J gave up 1 base, with 13 bases separating them. CDR3 length: 15 residues. Germline lookup yields CDR1 MNHEY and CDR2 SVGAGI. The CDR3 protein is CASRPGTLSNQPQHF. As DNA, the CDR3 is TGTGCCAGCAGGCCCGGGACCCTAAGCAATCAGCCCCAGCATTTT.

The chain joins TRBV4-1 to TRBJ1-1; 11 nucleotides match TRBD1. Trimming removed 2 bases from V and 5 bases from J; junction bases left unmatched: 19. The CDR3 is 20 amino acids. CDR1 is MGHRA and CDR2 is YSYEKL in the germline V gene. The CDR3 protein is CASSQFLRGQGVSAGTEAFF. The CDR3 DNA follows: TGCGCCAGCAGCCAATTCCTAAGGGGACAGGGGGTTTCGGCGGGAACTGAAGCTTTCTTT.

The chain employs TRBV19 and TRBJ1-1; D ambiguous. V shed 3 bases and J shed 4 bases, with 18 bases lying between them. The CDR3 extends over 16 amino acids. Germline CDR1 is LNHDA and CDR2 is SQIVND (reference sequence). The CDR3 DNA is TGTGCCAGTAGTATTTTTTCGGTCTCCCCGCGCACTGAAGCTTTCTTT. Protein sequence: CASSIFSVSPRTEAFF.

The chain links TRBV7-7 to TRBJ2-1, with D perhaps matching TRBD1 or TRBD2 (6 bases each). V was cut by 5 bases and J by 6 bases, with 17 bases left in between. The length of the CDR3 is 15 residues. Germline-derived CDR1 and CDR2 are SSHAT and FNYEAQ (reference sequence). For the CDR3, the DNA is TGTGCCAGCAGCACGGGACGGGGGCCGGGCAATGAGCAGTTCTTC. This gives the protein CASSTGRGPGNEQFF.

The chain carries TRBV14 and TRBJ2-7; 12 bases are shared with TRBD2. CDR1 and CDR2 (germline): SGHDN, FVKESK. V gave up 0 bases and J gave up 1 base; unmatched junction bases: 10. This CDR3 is built from 19 residues. Written as DNA, the CDR3 is TGTGCCAGCAGCCAAGATAGACTAGCGGGAGATTTCCGTTCCTACGAGCAGTACTTC. Amino acid sequence: CASSQDRLAGDFRSYEQYF.

The CDR3 bases are TGTGCCAGCAGTGACAGAGCTTGGTATGGCTACACCTTC. Its protein is CASSDRAWYGYTF. The chain uses TRBV25-1 and TRBJ1-2, with D hard to call. Trimming removed 3 bases at V and 5 bases at J, with 10 bases between. The CDR3 is 13 residues long. Per the germline V gene, CDR1 is MGHDK and CDR2 is SYGVNS.

This clone was found a few times. Other DNA sequences in this sample translate to the same CDR3. V is TRBV5-5 and J is TRBJ2-7, with 7 bases matching TRBD1. The trim removed 2 bases at V and 2 bases at J, leaving 4 bases unmatched. The CDR3 spans 14 residues. Germline CDR1 reads SGHKS; CDR2 reads YYEKEE (reference sequence). The chain's CDR3 is CASSLWQGAYEQYF. The DNA of the CDR3 is TGTGCCAGCAGCTTATGGCAGGGGGCCTACGAGCAGTACTTC.

The V gene is TRBV6-6, the J gene TRBJ2-7, with no clear D. The CDR3 covers 15 residues. Germline values: CDR1 MNHNY, CDR2 SVGAGI (reference sequence). V lost 4 bases, J lost 2 bases, and 15 bases lay in between. The CDR3 DNA is TGTGCCAGCAGTTTCCCTGCGTTGGGTGCCTACGAGCAGTACTTC. It specifies CASSFPALGAYEQYF.